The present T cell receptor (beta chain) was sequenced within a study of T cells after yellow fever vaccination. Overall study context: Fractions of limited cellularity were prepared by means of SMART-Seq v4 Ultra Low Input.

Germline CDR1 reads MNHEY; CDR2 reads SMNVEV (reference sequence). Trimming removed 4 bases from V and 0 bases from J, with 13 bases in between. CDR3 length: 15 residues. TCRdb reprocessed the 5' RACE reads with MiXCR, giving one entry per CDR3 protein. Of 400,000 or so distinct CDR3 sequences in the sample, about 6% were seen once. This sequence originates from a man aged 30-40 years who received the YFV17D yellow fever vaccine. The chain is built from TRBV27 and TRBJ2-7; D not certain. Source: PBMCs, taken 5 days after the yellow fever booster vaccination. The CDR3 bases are TGTGCCAGCAGTTCAAGTAGTGTTAGCTCCTACGAGCAGTACTTC. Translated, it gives CASSSSSVSSYEQYF.